This TCR beta chain derives from a study of B cell selection in AIRE deficiency. General study points: Approximately 30% of healthy-donor shared Treg TCRbeta sequences appeared in patient Tconv cells.

Some clones are missing from TCRdb's copy, which holds only in-frame ones; the method was immunoSEQ multiplex PCR. The data hold about 22,000 clones, with approximately 96% observed a single time. Turning to this clone: Its antigen is not known.

The sorted conventional CD4 T cells were gated as CD4+CD127+. The CDR3 length is 14 residues. After removal of 2 bases from V and 4 bases from J, the junction contained 2 bases not matched to a gene. Germline lookup yields CDR1 SEHNR and CDR2 FQNEAQ (reference sequence). This clonotype originated in a human donor in good health. The sample was CD4+CD127+ conventional T cells sorted from PBMCs. The chain combines TRBV7-9 with TRBJ1-1, with 9 bases that match TRBD1. The CDR3 loop is CASSLTQGATEAFF. CDR3 in DNA: TGTGCCAGCAGCTTAACACAGGGGGCCACTGAAGCTTTCTTT.